The 2 T cell receptor beta chains presented below share a single source sample, sequenced in a study of T cell repertoires in cytomegalovirus infection. One entry per CDR3 protein, called by TCRdb with MiXCR from the reads. The sample contains around 440,000 distinct CDR3 sequences, around 11% of which appear only once. Input material: PBMCs. These receptors were taken from a human donor in good health (CMV status not recorded). Some clones in this sample may be carry-over from other donors' samples.

This clonotype was counted at least ten times. V is TRBV6-5 and J is TRBJ1-1; 11 bases fit TRBD1. After removal of 5 bases from V and 4 bases from J, the junction contained 3 bases not matched to a gene. The CDR3 runs to 14 residues. In germline, CDR1 is MNHEY, CDR2 SVGAGI. DNA for the CDR3: TGTGCCAGCAGTACCGGGACAGGGGGCACTGAAGCTTTCTTT. Protein product: CASSTGTGGTEAFF.

The chain has TRBV14 and TRBJ2-1; D not resolved. CDR3 length equals 17 residues. The V and J ends lost 0 bases and 0 bases respectively, with 12 bases between them. Germline V gene sequence: CDR1 SGHDN, CDR2 FVKESK. The DNA for the CDR3 is TGTGCCAGCAGCCAAGACCCCCAGGACCTCTCCTACAATGAGCAGTTCTTC. This sequence encodes CASSQDPQDLSYNEQFF. The variable domain in full, with the rest retrieved from reference TRBV14 and TRBJ2-1, is EAGVTQFPSHSVIEKGQTVTLRCDPISGHDNLYWYRRVMGKEIKFLLHFVKESKQDESGMPNNRFLAERTGGTYSTLKVQPAELEDSGVYFCASSQDPQDLSYNEQFFGPGTRLTVL.